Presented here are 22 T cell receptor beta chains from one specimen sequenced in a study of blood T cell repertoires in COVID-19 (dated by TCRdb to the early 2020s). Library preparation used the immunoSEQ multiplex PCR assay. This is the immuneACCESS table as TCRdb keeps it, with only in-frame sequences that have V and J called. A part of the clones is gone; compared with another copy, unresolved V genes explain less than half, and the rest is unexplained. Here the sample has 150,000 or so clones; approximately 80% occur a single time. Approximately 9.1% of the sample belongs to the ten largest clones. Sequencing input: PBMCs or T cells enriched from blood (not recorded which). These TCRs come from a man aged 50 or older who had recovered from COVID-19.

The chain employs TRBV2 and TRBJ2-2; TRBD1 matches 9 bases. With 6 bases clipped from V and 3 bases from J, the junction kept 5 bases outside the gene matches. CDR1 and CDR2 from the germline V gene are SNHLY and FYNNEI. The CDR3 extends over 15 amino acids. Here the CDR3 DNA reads TGTGCCAGCAGGGAACAGGGGGCTCACACCGGGGAGCTGTTTTTT. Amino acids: CASREQGAHTGELFF.

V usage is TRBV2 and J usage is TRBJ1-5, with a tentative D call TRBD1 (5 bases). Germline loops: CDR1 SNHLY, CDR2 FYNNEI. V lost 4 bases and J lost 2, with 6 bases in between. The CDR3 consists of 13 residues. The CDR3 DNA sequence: TGTGCCAGCAGTGGGGGGGGCAATCAGCCCCAGCATTTT. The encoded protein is CASSGGGNQPQHF.

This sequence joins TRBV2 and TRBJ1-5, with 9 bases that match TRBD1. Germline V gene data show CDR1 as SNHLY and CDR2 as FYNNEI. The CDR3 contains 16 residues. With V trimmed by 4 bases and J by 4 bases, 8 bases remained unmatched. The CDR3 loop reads CASSAMDRGLNQPQHF. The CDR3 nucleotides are TGTGCCAGCAGTGCAATGGACAGGGGTTTAAATCAGCCCCAGCATTTT.

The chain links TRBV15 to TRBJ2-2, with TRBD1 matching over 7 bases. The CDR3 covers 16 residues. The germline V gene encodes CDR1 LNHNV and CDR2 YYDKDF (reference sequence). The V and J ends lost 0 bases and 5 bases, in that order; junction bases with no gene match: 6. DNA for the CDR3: TGTGCCACCAGCAGAGAGAGACAGGGTTTAACCGGGGAGCTGTTTTTT. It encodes CATSRERQGLTGELFF.

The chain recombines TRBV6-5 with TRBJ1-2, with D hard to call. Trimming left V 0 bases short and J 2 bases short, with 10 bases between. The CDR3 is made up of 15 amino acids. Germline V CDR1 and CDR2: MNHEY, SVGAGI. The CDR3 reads CASSYSYSGNYGYTF. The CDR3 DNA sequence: TGTGCCAGCAGTTACTCCTACAGCGGAAACTATGGCTACACCTTC.

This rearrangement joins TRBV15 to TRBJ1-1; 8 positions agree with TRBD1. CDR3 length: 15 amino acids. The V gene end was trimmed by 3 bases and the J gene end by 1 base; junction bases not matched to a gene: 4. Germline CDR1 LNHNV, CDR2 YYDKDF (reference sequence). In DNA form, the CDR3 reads TGTGCCACCAGCAGTTCAGGGGGCAGGAACACTGAAGCTTTCTTT. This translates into CATSSSGGRNTEAFF. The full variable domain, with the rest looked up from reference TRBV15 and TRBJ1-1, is DAMVIQNPRYQVTQFGKPVTLSCSQTLNHNVMYWYQQKSSQAPKLLFHYYDKDFNNEADTPDNFQSRRPNTSFCFLDIRSPGLGDTAMYLCATSSSGGRNTEAFFGQGTRLTVV.

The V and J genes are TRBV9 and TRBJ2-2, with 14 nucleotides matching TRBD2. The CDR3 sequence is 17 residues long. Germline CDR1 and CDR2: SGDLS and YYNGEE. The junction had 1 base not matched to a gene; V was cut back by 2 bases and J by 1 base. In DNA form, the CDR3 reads TGTGCCAGCAGCGTGACTAGCGGGGGGGAGAACACCGGGGAGCTGTTTTTT. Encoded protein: CASSVTSGGENTGELFF. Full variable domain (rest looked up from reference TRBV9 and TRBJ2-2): DSGVTQTPKHLITATGQRVTLRCSPRSGDLSVYWYQQSLDQGLQFLIQYYNGEERAKGNILERFSAQQFPDLHSELNLSSLELGDSALYFCASSVTSGGENTGELFFGEGSRLTVL.

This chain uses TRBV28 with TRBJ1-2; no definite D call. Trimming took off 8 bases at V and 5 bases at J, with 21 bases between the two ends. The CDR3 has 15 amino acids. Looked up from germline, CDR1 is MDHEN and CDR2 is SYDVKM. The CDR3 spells CASATGSPSSYGYTF. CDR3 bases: TGTGCCAGCGCTACCGGGAGCCCCTCGTCTTATGGCTACACCTTC.

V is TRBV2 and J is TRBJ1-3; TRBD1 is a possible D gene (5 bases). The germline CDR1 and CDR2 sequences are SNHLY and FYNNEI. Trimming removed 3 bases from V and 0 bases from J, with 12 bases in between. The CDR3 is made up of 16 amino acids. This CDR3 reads CASSDLGLLSGNTIYF. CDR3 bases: TGTGCCAGCAGTGACCTGGGGCTCCTCTCTGGAAACACCATATATTTT. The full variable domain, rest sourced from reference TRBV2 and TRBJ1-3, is EPEVTQTPSHQVTQMGQEVILRCVPISNHLYFYWYRQILGQKVEFLVSFYNNEISEKSEIFDDQFSVERPDGSNFTLKIRSTKLEDSAMYFCASSDLGLLSGNTIYFGEGSWLTVV.

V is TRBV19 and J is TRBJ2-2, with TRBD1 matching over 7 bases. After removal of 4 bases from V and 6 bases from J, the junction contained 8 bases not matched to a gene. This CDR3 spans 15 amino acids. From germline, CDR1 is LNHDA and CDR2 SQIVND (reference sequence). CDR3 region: CASSTLTGKAGELFF. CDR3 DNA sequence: TGTGCCAGTAGTACGTTGACAGGGAAGGCCGGGGAGCTGTTTTTT.

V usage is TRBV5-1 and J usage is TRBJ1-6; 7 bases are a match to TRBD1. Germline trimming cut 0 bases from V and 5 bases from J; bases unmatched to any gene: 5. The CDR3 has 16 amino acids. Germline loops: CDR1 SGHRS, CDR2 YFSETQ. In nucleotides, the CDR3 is TGCGCCAGCAGCTTGGCTTGGGACAGAGATAATTCACCCCTCCACTTT. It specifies CASSLAWDRDNSPLHF. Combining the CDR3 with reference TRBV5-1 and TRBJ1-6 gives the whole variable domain KAGVTQTPRYLIKTRGQQVTLSCSPISGHRSVSWYQQTPGQGLQFLFEYFSETQRNKGNFPGRFSGRQFSNSRSEMNVSTLELGDSALYLCASSLAWDRDNSPLHFGNGTRLTVT.

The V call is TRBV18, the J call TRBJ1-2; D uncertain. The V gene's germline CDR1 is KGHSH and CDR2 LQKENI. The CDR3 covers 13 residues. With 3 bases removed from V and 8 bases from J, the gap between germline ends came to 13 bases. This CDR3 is CASSPLDATGYTF. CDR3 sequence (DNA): TGTGCCAGCTCACCCCTAGACGCGACCGGCTACACCTTC.

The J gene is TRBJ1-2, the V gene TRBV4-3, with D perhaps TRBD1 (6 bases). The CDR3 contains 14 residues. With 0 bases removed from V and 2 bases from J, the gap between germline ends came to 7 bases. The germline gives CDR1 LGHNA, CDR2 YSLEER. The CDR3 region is CASSQDGQNYGYTF. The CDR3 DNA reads TGCGCCAGCAGCCAAGACGGACAGAACTATGGCTACACCTTC.

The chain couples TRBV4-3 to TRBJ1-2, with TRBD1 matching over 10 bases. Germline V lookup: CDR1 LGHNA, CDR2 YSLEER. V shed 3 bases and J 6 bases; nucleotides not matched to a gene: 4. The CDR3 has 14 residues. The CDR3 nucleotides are TGCGCCAGCAGCCAGGGACAGGGGAGAAATGGCTACACCTTC. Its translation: CASSQGQGRNGYTF.

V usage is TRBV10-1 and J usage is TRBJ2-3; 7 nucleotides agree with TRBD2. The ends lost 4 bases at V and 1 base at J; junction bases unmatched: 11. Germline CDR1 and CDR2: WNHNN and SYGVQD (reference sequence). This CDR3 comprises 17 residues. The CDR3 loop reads CASSGAVASGRTDTQYF. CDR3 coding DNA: TGCGCCAGCAGTGGGGCGGTGGCTAGCGGCCGCACAGATACGCAGTATTTT.

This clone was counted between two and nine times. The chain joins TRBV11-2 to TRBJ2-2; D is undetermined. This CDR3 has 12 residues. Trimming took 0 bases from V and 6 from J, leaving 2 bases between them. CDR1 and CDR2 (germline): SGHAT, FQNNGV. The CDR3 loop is CASSLDAGELFF. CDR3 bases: TGTGCCAGCAGCTTAGACGCCGGGGAGCTGTTTTTT.

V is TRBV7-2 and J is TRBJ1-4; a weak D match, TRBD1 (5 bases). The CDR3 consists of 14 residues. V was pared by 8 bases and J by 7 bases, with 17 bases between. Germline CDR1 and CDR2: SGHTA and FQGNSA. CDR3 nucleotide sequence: TGTGCCAGCTCACGCGGCAGGGTAACTGAAAAACTGTTTTTT. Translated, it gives CASSRGRVTEKLFF.

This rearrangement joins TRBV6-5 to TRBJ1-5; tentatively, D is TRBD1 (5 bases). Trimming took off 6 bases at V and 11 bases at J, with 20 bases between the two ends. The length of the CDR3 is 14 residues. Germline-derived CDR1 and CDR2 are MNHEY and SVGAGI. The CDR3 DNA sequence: TGTGCCAGCAGGCCCACAGGTCCTCATGAAGCCCAGCATTTT. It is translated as CASRPTGPHEAQHF.

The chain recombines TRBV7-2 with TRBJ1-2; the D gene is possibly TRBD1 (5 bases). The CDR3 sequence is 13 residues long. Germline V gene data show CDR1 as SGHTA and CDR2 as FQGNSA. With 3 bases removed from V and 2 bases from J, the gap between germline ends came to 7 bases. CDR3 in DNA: TGTGCCAGCAGCTTGGGGCAGAACTATGGCTACACCTTC. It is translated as CASSLGQNYGYTF.

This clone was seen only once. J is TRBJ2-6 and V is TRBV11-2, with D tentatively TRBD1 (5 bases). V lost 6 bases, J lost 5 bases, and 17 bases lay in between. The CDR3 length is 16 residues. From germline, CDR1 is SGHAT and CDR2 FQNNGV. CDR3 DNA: TGTGCCAGCAGTTCTGACAGCTCTGTAAGGGCCAACGTCCTGACTTTC. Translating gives CASSSDSSVRANVLTF.

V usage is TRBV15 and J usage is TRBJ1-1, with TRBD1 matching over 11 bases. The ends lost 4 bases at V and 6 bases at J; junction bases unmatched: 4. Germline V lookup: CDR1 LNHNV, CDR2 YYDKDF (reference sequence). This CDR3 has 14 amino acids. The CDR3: CATSTGQGASEAFF. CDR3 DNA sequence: TGTGCCACCAGCACCGGACAGGGGGCCTCTGAAGCTTTCTTT.

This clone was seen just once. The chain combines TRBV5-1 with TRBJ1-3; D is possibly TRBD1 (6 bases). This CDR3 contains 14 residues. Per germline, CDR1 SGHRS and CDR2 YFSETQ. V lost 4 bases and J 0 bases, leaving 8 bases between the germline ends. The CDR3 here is CASSGDISGNTIYF. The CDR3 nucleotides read TGCGCCAGCAGCGGGGACATCTCTGGAAACACCATATATTTT.